Below, 17 T cell receptor beta chains from the same sample are listed, as sequenced in a study of beta chain features in type 1 diabetes. Expressed TCRB transcripts got sequenced, as all isolated RNA was reverse transcribed. The protocol was immunoSEQ multiplex PCR, while the TCRdb copy is restricted to in-frame clones and leaves out a portion. The repertoire holds 150,000 to 190,000 clones, about 8.1% seen once, with almost 0.65% in the top ten. Sequencing was carried out using central memory CD4+ T cells from blood. Receptor source: a man younger than 30 in good health.

This chain connects TRBV7-2 to TRBJ2-6; D ambiguous. The length of the CDR3 is 15 residues. V was shortened by 4 bases and J by 0 bases, with 7 bases between the two germline ends. Germline CDR1 SGHTA, CDR2 FQGNSA. The CDR3 bases are TGTGCCAGCAGCTCCTACAGCTCTGGGGCCAACGTCCTGACTTTC. It specifies CASSSYSSGANVLTF.

The V and J genes are TRBV30 and TRBJ1-1; TRBD1 agrees at 9 bases. Per germline, CDR1 GTSNPN and CDR2 SVGIG (reference sequence). Trimming removed 3 bases from V and 4 bases from J; junction bases left unmatched: 12. The CDR3 runs to 16 residues. The CDR3 DNA reads TGTGCCTGGAGCGCCGGGACAGGGTTTCCAGGCACTGAAGCTTTCTTT. Translating gives CAWSAGTGFPGTEAFF. The whole variable domain, filled in from reference TRBV30 and TRBJ1-1, reads SQTIHQWPATLVQPVGSPLSLECTVEGTSNPNLYWYRQAAGRGLQLLFYSVGIGQISSEVPQNLSASRPQDRQFILSSKKLLLSDSGFYLCAWSAGTGFPGTEAFFGQGTRLTVV.

The chain couples TRBV28 to TRBJ2-1, with TRBD2 matching 12 bases. Germline loops: CDR1 MDHEN, CDR2 SYDVKM. The V segment lost 6 bases and the J segment 2 bases; nucleotides outside the gene matches: 23. This CDR3 region has 22 residues. CDR3 region: CASRKVGGEASGRARTYNEQFF. The CDR3, as DNA: TGTGCCAGCAGAAAAGTGGGGGGCGAGGCTAGCGGGAGGGCCAGAACCTACAATGAGCAGTTCTTC. Complete variable domain (other parts from reference TRBV28 and TRBJ2-1): DVKVTQSSRYLVKRTGEKVFLECVQDMDHENMFWYRQDPGLGLRLIYFSYDVKMKEKGDIPEGYSVSREKKERFSLILESASTNQTSMYLCASRKVGGEASGRARTYNEQFFGPGTRLTVL.

V usage is TRBV5-5 and J usage is TRBJ1-6; D remains unclear. V gave up 0 bases and J gave up 13 bases, with 17 bases separating them. Germline CDR1 SGHKS, CDR2 YYEKEE (reference sequence). The CDR3 covers 15 residues. The CDR3 spells CASSLVTERQVPLHF. CDR3 bases: TGTGCCAGCAGCTTGGTTACCGAACGACAAGTTCCCCTCCACTTT.

The CDR3 DNA is TGTGCCAGCTCACCACGAGGACAGGCCAACACCGGGGAGCTGTTTTTT. Translation gives CASSPRGQANTGELFF. The J gene is TRBJ2-2, the V gene TRBV18; 7 bases agree with TRBD1. CDR3 length equals 16 residues. Per the germline V gene, CDR1 is KGHSH and CDR2 is LQKENI. The V segment lost 1 base and the J segment 2 bases; nucleotides outside the gene matches: 4.

This clone was seen a few times. This sequence joins TRBV4-2 and TRBJ2-5; no firm D call. V was pared by 1 base and J by 0 bases, with 12 bases between. Germline V lookup: CDR1 LGHNA, CDR2 YNFKEQ. This CDR3 contains 16 residues. The CDR3: CASSQGGPRNQETQYF. The DNA of the CDR3 is TGTGCCAGCAGCCAAGGCGGCCCTAGGAACCAAGAGACCCAGTACTTC.

This clone has more than one count but fewer than ten. CDR3 protein: CASSSHPTGVRTEAFF. The DNA of the CDR3 is TGTGCCAGCAGTTCCCACCCGACAGGGGTTAGAACTGAAGCTTTCTTT. The chain recombines TRBV28 with TRBJ1-1, with TRBD1 identical over 8 bases. There are 16 residues in the CDR3. Germline V CDR1 and CDR2: MDHEN, SYDVKM. V was pared by 4 bases and J by 5 bases, with 12 bases of the junction left unmatched.

V gene TRBV4-1 combines with J gene TRBJ1-6, with D possibly being TRBD1 (5 bases). The CDR3 runs to 18 residues. The ends were cut back, 2 bases at V and 5 bases at J, with 19 bases in the middle. Germline V gene lookup returns CDR1 MGHRA and CDR2 YSYEKL. CDR3: CASSQSVLLGQNNSPLHF. Written as DNA, the CDR3 is TGCGCCAGCAGCCAATCGGTACTCTTGGGGCAGAATAATTCACCCCTCCACTTT.

This clone was seen a few times. The rearrangement links TRBV18 to TRBJ2-1; 7 positions agree with TRBD1. The CDR3 spans 12 residues. The V gene end was trimmed by 3 bases and the J gene end by 10 bases; junction bases not matched to a gene: 3. CDR1 KGHSH and CDR2 LQKENI come from the germline V gene. The CDR3 loop is CASSPSGGEQFF. The CDR3 region has the DNA TGTGCCAGCTCACCTTCAGGGGGAGAGCAGTTCTTC.

This clone was detected only a few times. The chain recombines TRBV30 with TRBJ2-3; TRBD1 matches 11 bases. V lost 3 bases and J lost 2; bases outside the gene matches: 4. Germline V CDR1 and CDR2: GTSNPN, SVGIG (reference sequence). The CDR3 runs to 15 residues. CDR3 bases: TGTGCCTGGAGCGGGACAGGGGGGCCCACAGATACGCAGTATTTT. Its translation: CAWSGTGGPTDTQYF.

This chain connects TRBV2 to TRBJ2-1; tentatively, D is TRBD2 (6 bases). Germline-derived CDR1 and CDR2 are SNHLY and FYNNEI. This CDR3 has 13 residues. V shed 10 bases and J shed 6 bases, with 16 bases lying between them. CDR3 residues: CATQFELANEQFF. In nucleotides, the CDR3 is TGTGCCACCCAATTCGAACTAGCCAATGAGCAGTTCTTC.

This sequence joins TRBV11-1 and TRBJ2-1; D possibly corresponds to TRBD1 (5 bases). The germline V gene encodes CDR1 SGHAT and CDR2 FQDESV (reference sequence). Trimming took off 1 base at V and 4 bases at J, with 14 bases between the two ends. CDR3 length equals 16 residues. The CDR3 here is CASSLVGQEAYNEQFF. The DNA of the CDR3 is TGTGCCAGCAGCTTAGTTGGACAAGAGGCTTACAATGAGCAGTTCTTC.

The genes are TRBV13 and TRBJ2-5, with TRBD1 matching over 7 bases. The CDR3 is made up of 16 amino acids. V lost 0 bases to trimming and J lost 11 bases; unmatched junction nucleotides: 15. Germline V gives CDR1 PRHDT, CDR2 FYEKMQ (reference sequence). The CDR3 loop is CASSLGRGTALWEQYF. The CDR3 DNA sequence: TGTGCCAGCAGCTTAGGAAGAGGGACAGCCCTCTGGGAGCAGTACTTC.

The V and J genes are TRBV28 and TRBJ2-1; 12 bases are shared with TRBD2. V was pared by 8 bases and J by 10 bases, with 6 bases of the junction left unmatched. This CDR3 is 13 amino acids long. The V gene's germline CDR1 is MDHEN and CDR2 SYDVKM. The CDR3 spells CASLAGGRGEQFF. In DNA, the CDR3 is TGTGCCAGCCTAGCGGGGGGGCGAGGAGAGCAGTTCTTC. Full variable domain (remainder filled in from reference TRBV28 and TRBJ2-1): DVKVTQSSRYLVKRTGEKVFLECVQDMDHENMFWYRQDPGLGLRLIYFSYDVKMKEKGDIPEGYSVSREKKERFSLILESASTNQTSMYLCASLAGGRGEQFFGPGTRLTVL.

The chain combines TRBV6-5 with TRBJ2-7, with 8 positions matching TRBD2. The CDR3 is 14 residues long. Germline V lookup: CDR1 MNHEY, CDR2 SVGAGI. Trimming cost V 9 bases and J 4 bases; bases outside gene matches: 11. CDR3 in amino acids: CAREEREQTYEQYF. CDR3 nucleotide sequence: TGTGCCAGAGAGGAGCGGGAGCAAACTTACGAGCAGTACTTC.

V and J are TRBV6-6 and TRBJ1-2; D possibly corresponds to TRBD1 (5 bases). V lost 2 bases to trimming and J lost 4 bases, with 11 bases between them. The CDR3 loop spans 14 amino acids. The germline gives CDR1 MNHNY, CDR2 SVGAGI (reference sequence). DNA for the CDR3: TGTGCCAGCAGTTACGACACCAGGGCCTATGGCTACACCTTC. Protein: CASSYDTRAYGYTF.

This clone appeared a few times. The chain has TRBV6-5 and TRBJ2-7; possibly TRBD1 for D (5 bases). Trimming took off 5 bases at V and 5 bases at J, with 13 bases between the two ends. Germline V CDR1 and CDR2: MNHEY, SVGAGI. There are 13 residues in the CDR3. In DNA form, the CDR3 reads TGTGCCAGCAGTGTCCTGACAGTCAACGAGCAGTACTTC. Protein: CASSVLTVNEQYF.